These 27 T cell receptor beta chains originate from one sample sequenced in a study of cytomegalovirus exposure and HLA in healthy donors. Only in-frame clones appear in the TCRdb table, and some are missing; sequencing was by immunoSEQ multiplex PCR. The table shows 90,000 to 150,000 clones, with around 88% occurring only once. Source material: PBMCs. The receptors were gathered from a man between 18 and 35 years old in good health and CMV-seronegative.

The J gene is TRBJ2-5, the V gene TRBV18, with D hard to call. Germline CDR1 KGHSH, CDR2 LQKENI. CDR3 length: 13 residues. Deletions cut 3 bases from V and 5 bases from J, with 10 bases between. DNA of the CDR3: TGTGCCAGCTCACCGAAGCCCGGGGAGACCCAGTACTTC. This sequence encodes CASSPKPGETQYF.

The gene calls are TRBV30 and TRBJ1-3; D ambiguous. Germline V gene lookup returns CDR1 GTSNPN and CDR2 SVGIG (reference sequence). V shed 5 bases and J shed 1 base, with 9 bases lying between them. This CDR3 spans 13 amino acids. CDR3 nucleotide sequence: TGTGCCTGGGGAGCACCTTCTGGAAACACCATATATTTT. It specifies CAWGAPSGNTIYF.

The chain links TRBV21-1 to TRBJ2-7; TRBD1, the table's D call, lacks a check against the DNA. TRBV21-1 is marked as a pseudogene. This CDR3 comprises 14 residues. CDR3 sequence (DNA): TGTGCCAGCAGCAAAGCCAGGGGGCAGGACGAGCAGTACTTC. This encodes CASSKARGQDEQYF.

V and J are TRBV19 and TRBJ1-1; 7 nucleotides line up with TRBD1. V shed 5 bases, J shed 4 bases, and the junction held 10 bases outside the gene matches. The CDR3 loop spans 15 amino acids. Germline-derived CDR1 and CDR2 are LNHDA and SQIVND (reference sequence). CDR3 sequence: CASSPRTGLITEAFF. In DNA, the CDR3 is TGTGCCAGTAGTCCTAGGACAGGTCTGATCACTGAAGCTTTCTTT.

This sequence joins TRBV5-1 and TRBJ2-1, with TRBD1 identical over 12 bases. The germline gives CDR1 SGHRS, CDR2 YFSETQ. The CDR3 covers 17 residues. V shed 4 bases, J shed 7 bases, and the junction held 12 bases outside the gene matches. The CDR3 DNA is TGCGCCAGCAGCCTGTACCGGGACAGGGGGCATGTGAATGAGCAGTTCTTC. Its translation: CASSLYRDRGHVNEQFF.

The chain joins TRBV11-1 to TRBJ2-5; 12 bases agree with TRBD2. With 1 base clipped from V and 9 bases from J, the junction kept 9 bases outside the gene matches. Germline loops: CDR1 SGHAT, CDR2 FQDESV (reference sequence). The CDR3 has 16 amino acids. The CDR3 nucleotides are TGTGCCAGCAGCTTAGTGACTAGCGGGGGACCGGGGGCCCAGTACTTC. Protein product: CASSLVTSGGPGAQYF.

The V and J genes are TRBV7-8 and TRBJ2-3; D possibly corresponds to TRBD1 (7 bases). CDR3 size: 17 residues. Trimming shortened V by 7 bases and J by 0 bases, and 20 bases separated the two germline ends. Germline CDR1 SGHVS, CDR2 FQNEAQ. The CDR3 coding sequence is TGTGCCAGCATCCCTGGGCCAGGGGGGATTAGCACAGATACGCAGTATTTT. This sequence encodes CASIPGPGGISTDTQYF. Full variable domain (missing parts from reference TRBV7-8 and TRBJ2-3): GAGVSQSPRYKVAKRGQDVALRCDPISGHVSLFWYQQALGQGPEFLTYFQNEAQLDKSGLPSDRFFAERPEGSVSTLKIQRTQQEDSAVYLCASIPGPGGISTDTQYFGPGTRLTVL.

J is TRBJ1-5 and V is TRBV25-1; TRBD1 agrees at 9 bases. The ends lost 5 bases at V and 0 bases at J; junction bases unmatched: 8. Germline V gives CDR1 MGHDK, CDR2 SYGVNS. The CDR3 extends over 17 amino acids. CDR3 in DNA: TGTGCCAGCAGTCCGGACAGGGGTGTATCTAGCAATCAGCCCCAGCATTTT. Its translation is CASSPDRGVSSNQPQHF.

The V and J genes are TRBV30 and TRBJ2-7; 9 bases are shared with TRBD1. After removal of 2 bases from V and 6 bases from J, the junction contained 8 bases not matched to a gene. There are 14 residues in the CDR3. CDR1 and CDR2 (germline): GTSNPN, SVGIG (reference sequence). Here the CDR3 DNA reads TGTGCCTGGAGTCCGGGACAGGGTTCCGGCGAGCAGTACTTC. Encoded protein: CAWSPGQGSGEQYF.

The chain is built from TRBV5-1 and TRBJ1-1; 9 bases agree with TRBD1. Trimming took 2 bases from V and 6 from J; bases not matched to a gene: 2. The CDR3 totals 13 residues. The V gene's germline CDR1 is SGHRS and CDR2 YFSETQ. CDR3 residues: CASSLQGAPEAFF. CDR3 nucleotide sequence: TGCGCCAGCAGCTTACAGGGGGCCCCTGAAGCTTTCTTT. The full variable domain, rest sourced from reference TRBV5-1 and TRBJ1-1, is KAGVTQTPRYLIKTRGQQVTLSCSPISGHRSVSWYQQTPGQGLQFLFEYFSETQRNKGNFPGRFSGRQFSNSRSEMNVSTLELGDSALYLCASSLQGAPEAFFGQGTRLTVV.

This rearrangement joins TRBV30 to TRBJ1-2; 9 bases are a match to TRBD1. Looked up from germline, CDR1 is GTSNPN and CDR2 is SVGIG (reference sequence). V was clipped by 3 bases and J by 4 bases; unmatched bases: 0. This CDR3 has 12 residues. The DNA of the CDR3 is TGTGCCTGGAGGGGACAGGGCTATGGCTACACCTTC. Amino acid sequence: CAWRGQGYGYTF.

This chain links TRBV30 with TRBJ2-3; 10 bases are a match to TRBD2. In germline, CDR1 is GTSNPN, CDR2 SVGIG (reference sequence). Germline trimming cut 0 bases from V and 5 bases from J; bases unmatched to any gene: 2. The CDR3 runs 14 residues. The CDR3 nucleotides are TGTGCCTGGAGTGTGCTAGCGGGAGTAGATACGCAGTATTTT. Protein sequence: CAWSVLAGVDTQYF.

V and J are TRBV5-1 and TRBJ2-5; TRBD1 aligns across 9 bases. This CDR3 region has 13 residues. Germline V gene data show CDR1 as SGHRS and CDR2 as YFSETQ. With V trimmed by 7 bases and J by 4 bases, 5 bases remained unmatched. The CDR3 region is CASEGTGRETQYF. The CDR3 nucleotides are TGCGCCAGCGAAGGGACAGGGCGAGAGACCCAGTACTTC.

J is TRBJ2-5 and V is TRBV2; D might be TRBD2 (5 bases). The CDR3 spans 12 residues. Germline V gene lookup returns CDR1 SNHLY and CDR2 FYNNEI. Trimming pared 6 bases from V and 2 bases from J, leaving 7 bases between. In DNA, the CDR3 is TGTGCCAGCAGGGAGGTTCAAGAGACCCAGTACTTC. It yields the protein CASREVQETQYF.

The chain links TRBV5-1 to TRBJ1-2; tentative D call: TRBD1 (6 bases). This CDR3 is built from 16 residues. V shed 0 bases and J shed 4 bases, with 16 bases lying between them. Looked up from germline, CDR1 is SGHRS and CDR2 is YFSETQ. The CDR3 protein is CASSLGGQGKGYGYTF. The CDR3 DNA reads as TGCGCCAGCAGCTTGGGTGGGCAGGGGAAGGGCTATGGCTACACCTTC.

This clone appeared a single time. This rearrangement joins TRBV7-2 to TRBJ1-1, with 9 positions matching TRBD1. The CDR3 is made up of 16 amino acids. The germline V gene encodes CDR1 SGHTA and CDR2 FQGNSA. V shed 6 bases and J 2 bases; nucleotides not matched to a gene: 10. CDR3 residues: CASRATGGAPNTEAFF. As DNA, the CDR3 is TGTGCCAGCAGAGCTACAGGGGGCGCCCCTAACACTGAAGCTTTCTTT. Full variable domain (missing parts from reference TRBV7-2 and TRBJ1-1): GAGVSQSPSNKVTEKGKDVELRCDPISGHTALYWYRQSLGQGLEFLIYFQGNSAPDKSGLPSDRFSAERTGGSVSTLTIQRTQQEDSAVYLCASRATGGAPNTEAFFGQGTRLTVV.

This sequence joins TRBV5-1 and TRBJ1-1, with D possibly being TRBD1 (5 bases). The germline gives CDR1 SGHRS, CDR2 YFSETQ. V was shortened by 0 bases and J by 5 bases, with 17 bases between the two germline ends. This CDR3 spans 16 amino acids. The CDR3 loop is CASSLELGGVETEAFF. In DNA, the CDR3 is TGCGCCAGCAGCTTGGAACTCGGAGGGGTAGAGACTGAAGCTTTCTTT.

The V gene is TRBV5-6, the J gene TRBJ1-6; possible D gene TRBD1, 5 bases. This CDR3 is 12 amino acids long. V lost 3 bases, J lost 13 bases, and 11 bases lay in between. CDR1 and CDR2 from the germline V gene are SGHDT and YYEEEE. The CDR3 DNA reads TGTGCCAGCAGCTGGCCCCAGGGCCCCCTCCACTTT. This codes for CASSWPQGPLHF. Variable domain in full (rest from reference TRBV5-6 and TRBJ1-6): DAGVTQSPTHLIKTRGQQVTLRCSPKSGHDTVSWYQQALGQGPQFIFQYYEEEERQRGNFPDRFSGHQFPNYSSELNVNALLLGDSALYLCASSWPQGPLHFGNGTRLTVT.

The chain recombines TRBV19 with TRBJ1-4; the match to TRBD1 covers 9 bases. Trimming took 7 bases from V and 7 from J; bases not matched to a gene: 7. CDR3 length: 14 amino acids. CDR1 and CDR2 (germline): LNHDA, SQIVND (reference sequence). The CDR3 is CASNTQGATEKLFF. The CDR3 nucleotides read TGTGCCAGTAACACACAGGGGGCGACTGAAAAACTGTTTTTT.

The chain carries TRBV5-1 and TRBJ2-2; no definite D call. The CDR3 loop spans 15 amino acids. V gave up 7 bases and J gave up 6 bases, with 19 bases separating them. Germline loops: CDR1 SGHRS, CDR2 YFSETQ. The CDR3 spells CASREDFRRSGELFF. The CDR3, as DNA: TGCGCCAGCCGTGAAGACTTCCGTCGGTCCGGGGAGCTGTTTTTT. Based on the CDR3 plus reference TRBV5-1 and TRBJ2-2, the full variable domain is KAGVTQTPRYLIKTRGQQVTLSCSPISGHRSVSWYQQTPGQGLQFLFEYFSETQRNKGNFPGRFSGRQFSNSRSEMNVSTLELGDSALYLCASREDFRRSGELFFGEGSRLTVL.

V usage is TRBV2 and J usage is TRBJ1-2, with 7 positions matching TRBD1. Unmatched junction bases numbered 10, after V lost 6 bases and J lost 3 bases. Germline values: CDR1 SNHLY, CDR2 FYNNEI. This CDR3 has 15 residues. The DNA of the CDR3 is TGTGCCAGCAGGGCCGGAGGGGGCAGGTACTATGGCTACACCTTC. Translated, it gives CASRAGGGRYYGYTF.

For the CDR3, the DNA is TGTGCCAGCAGTTATGGGGCAGGGGGCTCCTACGAGCAGTACTTC. It yields the protein CASSYGAGGSYEQYF. V is TRBV6-5 and J is TRBJ2-7, with 7 bases that match TRBD1. The length of the CDR3 is 15 residues. CDR1 and CDR2 from the germline V gene are MNHEY and SVGAGI. V was clipped by 3 bases and J by 0 bases; unmatched bases: 5.

This clone was seen only a few times. The chain joins TRBV19 to TRBJ2-7; tentative D call: TRBD2 (5 bases). V lost 4 bases and J lost 2, with 12 bases in between. The CDR3 spans 14 residues. Germline assignment: CDR1 LNHDA and CDR2 SQIVND (reference sequence). The DNA for the CDR3 is TGTGCCAGTAGTAGTGCTGAGGGCCCCTACGAGCAGTACTTC. It is translated as CASSSAEGPYEQYF. Together with reference TRBV19 and TRBJ2-7, the CDR3 gives the full variable domain: DGGITQSPKYLFRKEGQNVTLSCEQNLNHDAMYWYRQDPGQGLRLIYYSQIVNDFQKGDIAEGYSVSREKKESFPLTVTSAQKNPTAFYLCASSSAEGPYEQYFGPGTRLTVT.

The V gene is TRBV5-1, the J gene TRBJ2-1, with 9 bases that match TRBD1. The CDR3 consists of 14 residues. CDR1 and CDR2 from the germline V gene are SGHRS and YFSETQ. The ends lost 7 bases at V and 5 bases at J; junction bases unmatched: 7. CDR3 nucleotide sequence: TGCGCCAGCCGGACAGGGGAGGCTCACAATGAGCAGTTCTTC. It codes for CASRTGEAHNEQFF. Combining the CDR3 with reference TRBV5-1 and TRBJ2-1 gives the whole variable domain KAGVTQTPRYLIKTRGQQVTLSCSPISGHRSVSWYQQTPGQGLQFLFEYFSETQRNKGNFPGRFSGRQFSNSRSEMNVSTLELGDSALYLCASRTGEAHNEQFFGPGTRLTVL.

The CDR3 loop reads CAWSELAGGYEQYF. The CDR3 DNA is TGTGCCTGGAGTGAGCTAGCGGGAGGGTACGAGCAGTACTTC. The chain joins TRBV30 to TRBJ2-7, with 12 bases aligning to TRBD2. In germline, CDR1 is GTSNPN, CDR2 SVGIG (reference sequence). The length of the CDR3 is 14 residues. The V and J ends lost 1 base and 4 bases, in that order; junction bases with no gene match: 2.

The V gene is TRBV7-2, the J gene TRBJ1-6, with D possibly TRBD1 on 5 matching bases. The CDR3 loop spans 14 amino acids. Germline lookup yields CDR1 SGHTA and CDR2 FQGNSA. The V and J ends lost 2 bases and 6 bases respectively, with 8 bases between them. The CDR3 DNA sequence: TGTGCCAGCAGCTTAAGGGGCGCTAATTCACCCCTCCACTTT. Translating gives CASSLRGANSPLHF.

Written as DNA, the CDR3 is TGTGCCAGCAGCCCTAAGGGGGACGGTCCCTACGAGCAGTACTTC. It specifies CASSPKGDGPYEQYF. The rearrangement joins TRBV5-6 to TRBJ2-7; D might be TRBD1 (6 bases). V lost 4 bases and J lost 2, with 16 bases in between. Per germline, CDR1 SGHDT and CDR2 YYEEEE. The CDR3 totals 15 residues. Supplemented by reference TRBV5-6 and TRBJ2-7, the full variable domain reads DAGVTQSPTHLIKTRGQQVTLRCSPKSGHDTVSWYQQALGQGPQFIFQYYEEEERQRGNFPDRFSGHQFPNYSSELNVNALLLGDSALYLCASSPKGDGPYEQYFGPGTRLTVT.